The sequence of this TCR beta chain was determined in a study of blood T cell repertoires in COVID-19. Across the study: Specimens from acute and convalescent COVID-19 originated in the United States, Italy and Spain.

The CDR3 runs to 17 residues. Looked up from germline, CDR1 is SGHKS and CDR2 is YYEKEE (reference sequence). The junction had 11 bases not matched to a gene; V was cut back by 0 bases and J by 6 bases. Generated by immunoSEQ multiplex PCR, the TCRdb table keeps only in-frame clones and is missing some. Here the sample spans some 52,000 clones, roughly nine tenths being singletons. The source is a human donor with active COVID-19. The donor label of this sample is uncertain. The chain couples TRBV5-5 to TRBJ2-2; TRBD2 matches 7 bases. Sequenced material: peripheral blood. The chain's CDR3 is CASSLDLAVGYSGELFF. The CDR3 DNA reads as TGTGCCAGCAGCTTGGACCTAGCGGTGGGTTACTCCGGGGAGCTGTTTTTT.